This T cell receptor (beta chain) was recorded in a study of blood T cell repertoires in COVID-19. The germline gives CDR1 KGHSH, CDR2 LQKENI. V was cut by 3 bases and J by 3 bases, with 11 bases left in between. The CDR3 has 14 residues. The assay was immunoSEQ multiplex PCR, and TCRdb's table has in-frame clones only and misses some. The data show fewer than 300,000 clones, around 85% seen once. This rearrangement joins TRBV18 to TRBJ1-2, with D uncertain. The sequencing input was peripheral blood. This sequence was found in a human donor with COVID-19, enrolled during active disease. The donor label of this sample is uncertain. CDR3 loop: CASSPSPDYYGYTF. The CDR3 DNA reads as TGTGCCAGCTCACCCTCCCCAGACTACTATGGCTACACCTTC. Full variable domain (remainder filled in from reference TRBV18 and TRBJ1-2): NAGVMQNPRHLVRRRGQEARLRCSPMKGHSHVYWYRQLPEEGLKFMVYLQKENIIDESGMPKERFSAEFPKEGPSILRIQQVVRGDSAAYFCASSPSPDYYGYTFGSGTRLTVV.